This T cell receptor (beta chain) originates from a study of PD-1 blockade in classical Hodgkin lymphoma. Broader study findings: Complete responders' diversity at baseline resembled that of newly diagnosed patients.

As regards this clone: Its antigen is as yet unknown.

Sequencing was performed with immunoSEQ multiplex PCR; in TCRdb, only in-frame clones are kept and a portion is missing. The sample has about 27,000 clones; approximately 85% are singletons. Time point specified: cycle 4 day 1 (C4D1), after five to seven weeks of nivolumab. Each and every patient relapsed after autologous stem cell transplantation, and patients got differing brentuximab vedotin exposure. CD4+ T cells were purified from thawed PBMCs by negative selection. This CDR3 has 21 residues. Germline lookup yields CDR1 KGHSH and CDR2 LQKENI. The ends lost 2 bases at V and 10 bases at J; junction bases unmatched: 24.

V and J are TRBV18 and TRBJ1-4; TRBD1 aligns across 11 bases. The TCR sequence derives from a human donor with classical Hodgkin lymphoma. The sample in question was CD4+ T cells from blood, obtained before the fourth cycle of nivolumab. The CDR3 sequence is CASSPNSSLRTGQGAMGKLFF. CDR3 nucleotides: TGTGCCAGCTCACCAAACTCTTCACTCCGTACCGGACAGGGGGCTATGGGAAAACTGTTTTTT. The full variable domain, with the rest looked up from reference TRBV18 and TRBJ1-4, is NAGVMQNPRHLVRRRGQEARLRCSPMKGHSHVYWYRQLPEEGLKFMVYLQKENIIDESGMPKERFSAEFPKEGPSILRIQQVVRGDSAAYFCASSPNSSLRTGQGAMGKLFFGSGTQLSVL.